Following are 12 T cell receptor beta chains from one sample sequenced in a study of T cell responses to AZD1222 COVID-19 vaccine. Assay used: immunoSEQ multiplex PCR; TCRdb lists only in-frame clones, some missing. The sample carries fewer than 150,000 clones, roughly 90% recorded once. Sequences were derived from peripheral blood, sampled on day 0 of AZD1222 vaccination. These receptors originate from an adult in good health.

The chain carries TRBV19 and TRBJ2-1; no reliable D call. The CDR3 contains 15 residues. Germline CDR1 LNHDA, CDR2 SQIVND (reference sequence). V was clipped by 5 bases and J by 2 bases, with 13 bases between them. The CDR3 sequence: CASSSGPGTYNEQFF. The CDR3 DNA reads TGTGCCAGTAGTTCGGGCCCAGGCACCTACAATGAGCAGTTCTTC.

J is TRBJ1-5 and V is TRBV18; D is perhaps TRBD1 (6 bases). There are 13 residues in the CDR3. Between the trimmed V and J ends, which lost 3 bases and 14 bases, there was a span of 17 bases. Germline V CDR1 and CDR2: KGHSH, LQKENI. The CDR3 reads CASSPSGQPDKHF. CDR3 in DNA: TGTGCCAGCTCACCTTCCGGACAGCCGGACAAGCATTTT.

The chain recombines TRBV6-5 with TRBJ2-2; the D gene is possibly TRBD2 (7 bases). The CDR3 is 15 amino acids. V was pared by 6 bases and J by 5 bases, with 16 bases between. The V gene's germline CDR1 is MNHEY and CDR2 SVGAGI. The CDR3 nucleotides are TGTGCCAGCAGGGGGATACAGGGAGGGACCGGGGAGCTGTTTTTT. Translated, it gives CASRGIQGGTGELFF.

The J gene is TRBJ1-4, the V gene TRBV5-1; 10 nucleotides agree with TRBD1. CDR3 length: 13 residues. Germline V gives CDR1 SGHRS, CDR2 YFSETQ. After removal of 2 bases from V and 16 bases from J, the junction contained 8 bases not matched to a gene. As DNA, the CDR3 is TGCGCCAGCAGCTTCAATGACAGGGGGCTTAAGTTTTTT. Translating it yields CASSFNDRGLKFF.

This sequence joins TRBV7-2 and TRBJ1-1; D gene ambiguous. V was pared by 3 bases and J by 5 bases, with 10 bases between. The CDR3 covers 13 residues. Germline values: CDR1 SGHTA, CDR2 FQGNSA. The CDR3 reads CASSFRDWTEAFF. As DNA, the CDR3 is TGTGCCAGCAGCTTCCGGGATTGGACTGAAGCTTTCTTT.

The chain has TRBV2 and TRBJ1-2, with 8 bases fitting TRBD1. Germline V gives CDR1 SNHLY, CDR2 FYNNEI. V was pared by 3 bases and J by 3 bases, with 3 bases of the junction left unmatched. The CDR3 has 14 residues. The CDR3 DNA sequence: TGTGCCAGCAGTGACCCAGGGGGCTACTATGGCTACACCTTC. Translated: CASSDPGGYYGYTF.

The V and J genes are TRBV5-1 and TRBJ2-1; D unresolved. V lost 0 bases and J 10 bases, leaving 8 bases between the germline ends. CDR1 is SGHRS, CDR2 YFSETQ, per germline. The CDR3 is made up of 12 amino acids. The CDR3: CASSLGQREQFF. The CDR3 DNA follows: TGCGCCAGCAGCTTGGGTCAGAGGGAGCAGTTCTTC.

The chain joins TRBV4-1 to TRBJ1-2; 11 nucleotides match TRBD1. The CDR3 extends over 16 amino acids. J gave up 8 bases and V 4 bases, and 12 bases lay outside the gene matches. Germline V CDR1 and CDR2: MGHRA, YSYEKL. Here the CDR3 DNA reads TGCGCCAGCAGCCCGGGACAGGGGGAGATACTTTTGGGCTACACCTTC. This codes for CASSPGQGEILLGYTF.

V is TRBV6-1 and J is TRBJ1-3; 7 bases agree with TRBD1. This CDR3 has 16 amino acids. Germline V CDR1 and CDR2: MNHNS, SASEGT. V was pared by 4 bases and J by 0 bases, with 6 bases of the junction left unmatched. The CDR3 sequence is CASSGLTGLSGNTIYF. For the CDR3, the DNA is TGTGCCAGCAGTGGGCTGACAGGGCTCTCTGGAAACACCATATATTTT.

The rearrangement links TRBV7-6 to TRBJ2-5; perhaps TRBD1 as D (5 bases). V lost 2 bases and J 5 bases, leaving 15 bases between the germline ends. Per germline, CDR1 SGHVS and CDR2 FNYEAQ. The CDR3 runs 15 residues. CDR3: CASSLLQAGWETQYF. Written as DNA, the CDR3 is TGTGCCAGCAGCTTATTACAGGCCGGGTGGGAGACCCAGTACTTC.

This chain uses TRBV11-2 with TRBJ1-2; TRBD1 matches 10 bases. The CDR3 extends over 14 amino acids. Trimming took 6 bases from V and 6 from J; bases not matched to a gene: 7. The germline CDR1 and CDR2 sequences are SGHAT and FQNNGV. Here the CDR3 DNA reads TGTGCCAGCAGAAAATCCGGGACAGGGGATGGCTACACCTTC. Translation: CASRKSGTGDGYTF.

As DNA, the CDR3 is TGTGCCAGCAGCTTCAGACTAGCAGAGACCCAGTACTTC. Its protein product is CASSFRLAETQYF. The V call is TRBV11-1, the J call TRBJ2-5, with 7 nucleotides matching TRBD2. The CDR3 contains 13 residues. Trimming cost V 3 bases and J 4 bases; bases outside gene matches: 2. Germline lookup yields CDR1 SGHAT and CDR2 FQDESV (reference sequence).